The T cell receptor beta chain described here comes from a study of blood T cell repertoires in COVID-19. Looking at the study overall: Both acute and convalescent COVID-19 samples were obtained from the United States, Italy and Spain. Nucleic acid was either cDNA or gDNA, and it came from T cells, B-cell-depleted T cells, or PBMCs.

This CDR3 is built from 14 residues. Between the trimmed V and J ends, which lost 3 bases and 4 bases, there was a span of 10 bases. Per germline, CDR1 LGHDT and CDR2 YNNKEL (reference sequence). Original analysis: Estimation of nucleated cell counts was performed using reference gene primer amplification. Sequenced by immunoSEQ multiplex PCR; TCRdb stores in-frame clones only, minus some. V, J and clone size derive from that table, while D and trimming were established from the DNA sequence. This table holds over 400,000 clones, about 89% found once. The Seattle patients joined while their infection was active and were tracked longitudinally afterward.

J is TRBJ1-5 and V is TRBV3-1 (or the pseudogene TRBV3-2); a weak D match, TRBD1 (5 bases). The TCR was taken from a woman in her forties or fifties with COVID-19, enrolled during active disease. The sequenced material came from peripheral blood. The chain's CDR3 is CASSQGGENQPQHF. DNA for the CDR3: TGTGCCAGCAGCCAGGGGGGTGAGAATCAGCCCCAGCATTTT.